This T cell receptor (beta chain) was observed in a study of T cells in localized non-small cell lung cancer. Study-level results: Turning up in adjacent lung were a median roughly 59 of the top 100 tumor clones. The greatest T cell clonality was found in uninvolved adjacent lung (higher than in tumor).

As concerns this clone: Antigen unknown.

The germline V gene has CDR1 WSHSY and CDR2 SAAADI. V dropped 3 bases and J dropped 0 bases, with 9 bases sitting between them. This CDR3 has 14 residues. Some clones are missing from TCRdb's copy, which holds only in-frame ones; the method was immunoSEQ multiplex PCR. The sample yields around 25,000 clones, around 87% seen once. The rearrangement uses TRBV10-2 and TRBJ2-7; D gene uncertain. The sequences come from peripheral blood, collected before any cancer treatment. The sequence came from an older male donor with stage II squamous cell lung carcinoma. CDR3 in amino acids: CASSESQASYEQYF. The CDR3 DNA is TGCGCCAGCAGTGAAAGTCAGGCCTCCTACGAGCAGTACTTC.